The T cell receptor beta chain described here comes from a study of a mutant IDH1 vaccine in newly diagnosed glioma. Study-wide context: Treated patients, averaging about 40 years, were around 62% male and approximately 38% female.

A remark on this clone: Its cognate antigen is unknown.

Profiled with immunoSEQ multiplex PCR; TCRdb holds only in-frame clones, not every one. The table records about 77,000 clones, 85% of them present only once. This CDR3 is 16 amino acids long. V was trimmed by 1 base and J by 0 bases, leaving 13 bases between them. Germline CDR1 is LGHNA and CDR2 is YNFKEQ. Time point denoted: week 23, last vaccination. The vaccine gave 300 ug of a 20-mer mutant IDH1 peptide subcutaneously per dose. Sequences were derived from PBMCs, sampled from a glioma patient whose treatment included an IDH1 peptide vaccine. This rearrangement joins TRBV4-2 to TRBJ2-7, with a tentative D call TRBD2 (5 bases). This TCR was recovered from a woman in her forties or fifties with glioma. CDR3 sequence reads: CASSQGGAASSYEQYF. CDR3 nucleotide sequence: TGTGCCAGCAGCCAAGGTGGAGCGGCAAGCTCCTACGAGCAGTACTTC.